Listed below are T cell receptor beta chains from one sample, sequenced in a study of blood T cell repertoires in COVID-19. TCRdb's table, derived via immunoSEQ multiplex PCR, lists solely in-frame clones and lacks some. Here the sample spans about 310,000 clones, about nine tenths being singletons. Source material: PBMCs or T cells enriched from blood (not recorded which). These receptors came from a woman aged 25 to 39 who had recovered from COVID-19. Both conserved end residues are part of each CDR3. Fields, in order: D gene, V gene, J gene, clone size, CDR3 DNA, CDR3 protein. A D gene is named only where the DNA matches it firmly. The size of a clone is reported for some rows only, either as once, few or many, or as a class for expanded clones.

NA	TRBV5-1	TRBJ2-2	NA	TGCGCCAGCAGGGAGGGCGCGAACACCGGGGAGCTGTTTTTT	CASREGANTGELFF
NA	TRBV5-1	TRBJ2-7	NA	TGCGCCAGCAGCTTTAGCAGGAGTCAGGGCGAGCAGTACTTC	CASSFSRSQGEQYF
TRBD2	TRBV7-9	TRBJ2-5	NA	TGTGCCAGCCACGTAGCGGGATTACAAGAGACCCAGTACTTC	CASHVAGLQETQYF
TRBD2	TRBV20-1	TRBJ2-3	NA	TGCAGTGCTAGTCTGACTAGCGGGAGAGATACGCAGTATTTT	CSASLTSGRDTQYF
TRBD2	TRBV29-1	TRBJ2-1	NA	TGCAGCGTAAGACTAGCGGGAGGGTATGAGCAGTTCTTC	CSVRLAGGYEQFF
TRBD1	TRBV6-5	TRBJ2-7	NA	TGTGCCAGCAGCGCAAGACAGGGGGCCGTCTACGAGCAGTACTTC	CASSARQGAVYEQYF
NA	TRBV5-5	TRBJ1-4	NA	TGTGCCAGCAGAGGAGGGGAAAAACTGTTTTTT	CASRGGEKLFF
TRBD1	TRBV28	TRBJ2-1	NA	TGTGCCAGCAGTGGACAGGGAGAGTCCGATGAGCAGTTCTTC	CASSGQGESDEQFF
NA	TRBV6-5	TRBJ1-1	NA	TGTGCCAGCAGTTACTCGAGTTTCTTGAACACTGAAGCTTTCTTT	CASSYSSFLNTEAFF
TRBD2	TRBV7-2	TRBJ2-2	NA	TGTGCCAGCAGTCGACTAGCGGGGATGAACACCGGGGAGCTGTTTTTT	CASSRLAGMNTGELFF
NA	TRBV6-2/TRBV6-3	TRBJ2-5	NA	TGTGCCAGCAGTTTTGGCCAGGGAGGTCAAGAGACCCAGTACTTC	CASSFGQGGQETQYF
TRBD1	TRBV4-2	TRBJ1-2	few	TGTGCCAGCAGCCACCCGGGACAGGGGGACTATGGCTACACCTTC	CASSHPGQGDYGYTF
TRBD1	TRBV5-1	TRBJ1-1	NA	TGCGCCAGCAGCTTGTGGGACAGGGCGGTGACTGAAGCTTTCTTT	CASSLWDRAVTEAFF
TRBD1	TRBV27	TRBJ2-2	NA	TGTGCCAGCAGTACTCAAGGGACAGAGACCGGGGAGCTGTTTTTT	CASSTQGTETGELFF
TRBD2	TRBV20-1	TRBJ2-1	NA	TGCAGTGCTAGTCCCAGCGGGGGTGGGCGTGAGCAGTTCTTC	CSASPSGGGREQFF
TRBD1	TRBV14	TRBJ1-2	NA	TGTGCCAGCAGTCCTGACAGGGACTATGGCTACACCTTC	CASSPDRDYGYTF
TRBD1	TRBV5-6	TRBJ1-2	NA	TGTGCCAGCAGCTTGGGACAGGGGATGATAGACACCTTC	CASSLGQGMIDTF
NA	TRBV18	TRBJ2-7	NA	TGTGCCAGCTCACCACAATCCGGGAGTACCTACGAGCAGTACTTC	CASSPQSGSTYEQYF
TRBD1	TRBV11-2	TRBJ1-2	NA	TGTGCCAGCAGCCAGAGTCCCCGGGACAGTAACTATGGCTACACCTTC	CASSQSPRDSNYGYTF
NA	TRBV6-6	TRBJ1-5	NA	TGTGCCAGCGGGCCGTGGCCCCAGCATTTT	CASGPWPQHF
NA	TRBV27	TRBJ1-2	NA	TGTGCCACCCACAGATCAGGGGCGCTTGGCTATGGCTACACCTTC	CATHRSGALGYGYTF
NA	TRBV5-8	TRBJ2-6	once	TGTGCCAGCAGCTTGGTTGGATTAGCGGAAAACTCTGGGGCCAACGTCCTGACTTTC	CASSLVGLAENSGANVLTF
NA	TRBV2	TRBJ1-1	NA	TGTGCCAGCACTGCAGGGCGGTCCATGAACACTGAAGCTTTCTTT	CASTAGRSMNTEAFF
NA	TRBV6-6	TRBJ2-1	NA	TGTGCCAGCAGTTACGTCCTAGCCGGCAATGAGCAGTTCTTC	CASSYVLAGNEQFF
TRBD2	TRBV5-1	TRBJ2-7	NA	TGCGCCAGCAGCTTCGGCGGGAGGACCCTAGAGCAGTACTTC	CASSFGGRTLEQYF
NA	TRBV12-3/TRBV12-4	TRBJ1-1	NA	TGTGCCAGCAGTCCGGGGACAGAAGCTTTCTTT	CASSPGTEAFF
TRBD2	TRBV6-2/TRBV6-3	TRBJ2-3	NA	TGTGCCAGCAGTTACGCTGCGGGAGGGGATACGCAGTATTTT	CASSYAAGGDTQYF
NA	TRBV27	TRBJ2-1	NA	TGTGCCAGCAGTTCGACCCGACGGGTTTTTCGGCACAATGAGCAGTTCTTC	CASSSTRRVFRHNEQFF
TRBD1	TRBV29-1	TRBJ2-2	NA	TGCAGCGCTGGACAGGATAACACCGGGGAGCTGTTTTTT	CSAGQDNTGELFF
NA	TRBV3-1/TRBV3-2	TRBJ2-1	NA	TGTGCCAGCAGCCAAGATACGCTACCTTACAATGAGCAGTTCTTC	CASSQDTLPYNEQFF
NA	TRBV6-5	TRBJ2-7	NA	TGTGCCAGCAGTTACCGAGGGAAAGTCTACGAGCAGTACTTC	CASSYRGKVYEQYF
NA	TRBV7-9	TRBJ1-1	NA	TGTGCCAGCAGCTTAGCGTCGGGTCGGGGCACTGAAGCTTTCTTT	CASSLASGRGTEAFF
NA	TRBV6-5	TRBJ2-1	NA	TGTGCCAGCAGTTACTCCCTCCGGGGGAATGAGCAGTTCTTC	CASSYSLRGNEQFF
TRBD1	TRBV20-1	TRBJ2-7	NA	TGCAGTGCTAGTCAGCCGGGACAGAGATTCTACGAGCAGTACTTC	CSASQPGQRFYEQYF
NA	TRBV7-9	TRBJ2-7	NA	TGTGCCAGCAGCTCCGTTTTCAGCTACGAGCAGTACTTC	CASSSVFSYEQYF
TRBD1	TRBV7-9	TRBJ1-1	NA	TGTGCCAGCAGCGTTGGACAGGGGGGGACTATGAACACTGAAGCTTTCTTT	CASSVGQGGTMNTEAFF
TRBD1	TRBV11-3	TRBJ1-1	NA	TGTGCCAGCAGCCGGACAGGGGTTGGGGACACTGAAGCTTTCTTT	CASSRTGVGDTEAFF
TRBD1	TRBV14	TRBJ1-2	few	TGTGCCAGCAGACAGACAGGGGTCTATGGCTACACCTTC	CASRQTGVYGYTF
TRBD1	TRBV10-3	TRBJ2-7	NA	TGTGCCATCAGTGGAGGACAGGGGTCCTACGAGCAGTACTTC	CAISGGQGSYEQYF
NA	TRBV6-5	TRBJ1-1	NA	TGTGCCAGCAGTTACGTACAGAAGAACACTGAAGCTTTCTTT	CASSYVQKNTEAFF
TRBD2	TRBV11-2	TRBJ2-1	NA	TGTGCCAGCAGCTTATTTGGACTAGCGATTGGCAATGAGCAGTTCTTC	CASSLFGLAIGNEQFF
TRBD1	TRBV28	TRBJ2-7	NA	TGTGCCAGCAGTGGCCACTCCGGGACAGGGACGTGGTACTTC	CASSGHSGTGTWYF
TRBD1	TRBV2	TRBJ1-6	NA	TGTGCCAGCAGTGAGGAGGGGGCTTTAAGTTCACCCCTCCACTTT	CASSEEGALSSPLHF